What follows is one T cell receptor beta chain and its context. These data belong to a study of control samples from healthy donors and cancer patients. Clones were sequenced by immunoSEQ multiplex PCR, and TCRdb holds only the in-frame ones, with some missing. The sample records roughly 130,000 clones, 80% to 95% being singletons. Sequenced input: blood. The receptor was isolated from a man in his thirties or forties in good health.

The CDR3 loop reads CASASRTTGRKETQYF. The CDR3 DNA reads as TGTGCCAGCGCCTCGAGGACCACCGGAAGAAAAGAGACCCAGTACTTC. The chain employs TRBV27 and TRBJ2-5; D ambiguous. The CDR3 consists of 16 residues. Germline V gene lookup returns CDR1 MNHEY and CDR2 SMNVEV (reference sequence). The V and J ends lost 8 bases and 3 bases respectively, with 22 bases between them.